This T cell receptor beta chain was identified during a study of cytomegalovirus exposure and HLA in healthy donors. About this clone: The junction does not match germline at one end; this may be a read error.

Both 60 Vbeta primers and 13 Jbeta primers went into the PCR. The assay was immunoSEQ multiplex PCR, and TCRdb's table has in-frame clones only and misses some. The sample has some 120,000 clones, roughly 77% seen once; the top ten hold roughly 5.5%. This CDR3 comprises 14 residues. The germline V gene encodes CDR1 MGHRA and CDR2 YSYEKL. The chain has TRBV4-1 and TRBJ2-7; TRBD1 agrees at 9 bases. The material sequenced was PBMCs. The origin of this receptor is a man in his thirties or forties in good health and CMV-seronegative. The CDR3 sequence is CDSSQGGQGYEQYF. The CDR3 bases are TGCGACAGCAGTCAAGGGGGACAGGGCTACGAGCAGTACTTC.